These T cell receptor beta chains were read from a single sample in a study of cytomegalovirus exposure and HLA in healthy donors. The data were produced by immunoSEQ multiplex PCR, yet TCRdb's version contains in-frame clones alone and is incomplete. The data show roughly 130,000 clones, with less than 80% seen just once and 8.8% held by the top ten. The sequenced sample consisted of PBMCs. Source of these receptors: a woman between 45 and 65 years old in good health and CMV-seropositive. Each CDR3 is given without its conserved first and last residue.

v_call cdr3_aa
TRBV2 ASRGTGKLF
TRBV7-9 ASTLRGADEQY
TRBV7-7 ASSLGTGQETQY
TRBV7-6 ASSLYGGASYEQY
TRBV5-1 ASSLWDRSAQY
TRBV6-1 ASSDRGYGYT
TRBV7-9 ASSPAGTGGNSPLH
TRBV5-1 ASSPLGGAYEQY
TRBV6-1 ASSADRLTGELF
TRBV10-3 AISPGLAGRGSSYEQY
TRBV19 ASSPDSLGYGYT
TRBV6-5 ASRPPGRSEQY
TRBV29-1 SGQGATNEKLF
TRBV28 ARSTSYGYT
TRBV7-8 ASSLIQGNYGYT
TRBV7-9 ASSLWAVSGNTIY